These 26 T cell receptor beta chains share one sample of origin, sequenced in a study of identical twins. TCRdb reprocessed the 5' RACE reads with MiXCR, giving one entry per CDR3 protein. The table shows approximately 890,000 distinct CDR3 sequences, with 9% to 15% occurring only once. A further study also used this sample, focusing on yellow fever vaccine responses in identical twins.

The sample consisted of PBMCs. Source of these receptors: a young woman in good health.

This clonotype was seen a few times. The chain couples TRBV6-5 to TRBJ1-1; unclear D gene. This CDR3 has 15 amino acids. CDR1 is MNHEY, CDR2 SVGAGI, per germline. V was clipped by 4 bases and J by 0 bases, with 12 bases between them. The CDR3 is CASSSGRIMNTEAFF. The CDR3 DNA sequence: TGTGCCAGCAGTTCCGGACGGATCATGAACACTGAAGCTTTCTTT.

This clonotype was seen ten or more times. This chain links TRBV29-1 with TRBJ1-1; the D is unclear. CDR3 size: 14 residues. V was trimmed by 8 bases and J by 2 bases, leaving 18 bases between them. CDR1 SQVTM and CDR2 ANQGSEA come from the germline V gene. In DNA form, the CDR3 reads TGCAGCACACTGGTAGGCACTGTAAACACTGAAGCTTTCTTT. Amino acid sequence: CSTLVGTVNTEAFF.

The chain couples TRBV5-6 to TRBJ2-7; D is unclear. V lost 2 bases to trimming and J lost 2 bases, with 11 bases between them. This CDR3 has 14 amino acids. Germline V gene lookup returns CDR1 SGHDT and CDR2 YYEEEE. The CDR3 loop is CASSFGRATYEQYV. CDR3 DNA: TGTGCCAGCAGCTTTGGAAGGGCTACCTACGAGCAGTACGTC.

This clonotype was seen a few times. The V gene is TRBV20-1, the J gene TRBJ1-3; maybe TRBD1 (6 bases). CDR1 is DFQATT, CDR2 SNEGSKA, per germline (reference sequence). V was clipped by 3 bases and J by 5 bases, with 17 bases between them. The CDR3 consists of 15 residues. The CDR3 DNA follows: TGCAGTGCTAGCCCCCCGGGGGCGCAGCGAAACACCATATATTTT. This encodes CSASPPGAQRNTIYF.

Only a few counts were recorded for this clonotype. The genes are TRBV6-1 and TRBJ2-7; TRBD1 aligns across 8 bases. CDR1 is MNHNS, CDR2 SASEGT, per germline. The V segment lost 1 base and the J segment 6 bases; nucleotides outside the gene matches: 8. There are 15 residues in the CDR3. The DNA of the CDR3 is TGTGCCAGCAGTGAAGAAGGCAGGGGGCTGGGCGAGCAGTACTTC. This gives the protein CASSEEGRGLGEQYF.

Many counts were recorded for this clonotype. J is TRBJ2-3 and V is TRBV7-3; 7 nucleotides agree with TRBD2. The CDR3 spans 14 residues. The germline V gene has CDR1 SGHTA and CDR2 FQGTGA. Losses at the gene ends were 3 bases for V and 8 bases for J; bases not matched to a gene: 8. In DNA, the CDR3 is TGTGCCAGCAGCTTTGCGGGAGTAAGTCGTACGCAGTATTTT. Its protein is CASSFAGVSRTQYF.

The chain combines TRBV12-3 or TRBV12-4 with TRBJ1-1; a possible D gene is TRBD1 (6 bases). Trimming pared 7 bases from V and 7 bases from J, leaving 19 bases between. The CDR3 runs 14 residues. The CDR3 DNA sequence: TGTGCCAGCATTCTGCGTGGGGGGCAACGTGAAGCTTTCTTT. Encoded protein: CASILRGGQREAFF.

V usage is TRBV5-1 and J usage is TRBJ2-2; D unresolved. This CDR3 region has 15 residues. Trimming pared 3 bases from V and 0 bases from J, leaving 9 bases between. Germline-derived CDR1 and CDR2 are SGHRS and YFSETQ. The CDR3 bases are TGCGCCAGCAGCTCACAGACCTCGAACACCGGGGAGCTGTTTTTT. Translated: CASSSQTSNTGELFF.

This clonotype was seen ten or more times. CDR3 protein: CASSFNGQGFTEAFF. The CDR3 DNA is TGTGCCAGCAGCTTTAATGGACAGGGGTTTACTGAAGCTTTCTTT. The genes are TRBV7-9 and TRBJ1-1; 9 bases are shared with TRBD1. This CDR3 region has 15 residues. With 3 bases clipped from V and 5 bases from J, the junction kept 7 bases outside the gene matches. Germline loops: CDR1 SEHNR, CDR2 FQNEAQ (reference sequence).

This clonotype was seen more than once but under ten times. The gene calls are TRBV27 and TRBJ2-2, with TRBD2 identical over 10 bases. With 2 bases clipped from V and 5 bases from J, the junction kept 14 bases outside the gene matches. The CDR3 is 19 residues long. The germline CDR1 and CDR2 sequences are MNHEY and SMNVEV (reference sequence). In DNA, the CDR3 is TGTGCCAGCAGTTTACGGGCTAGCGGGAGTCAATCAGTTACCGGGGAGCTGTTTTTT. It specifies CASSLRASGSQSVTGELFF.

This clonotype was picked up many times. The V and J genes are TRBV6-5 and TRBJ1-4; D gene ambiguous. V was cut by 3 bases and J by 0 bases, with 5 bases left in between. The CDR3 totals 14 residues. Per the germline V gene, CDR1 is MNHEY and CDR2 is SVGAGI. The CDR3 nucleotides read TGTGCCAGCAGTTATGGAGCAACTAATGAAAAACTGTTTTTT. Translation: CASSYGATNEKLFF.

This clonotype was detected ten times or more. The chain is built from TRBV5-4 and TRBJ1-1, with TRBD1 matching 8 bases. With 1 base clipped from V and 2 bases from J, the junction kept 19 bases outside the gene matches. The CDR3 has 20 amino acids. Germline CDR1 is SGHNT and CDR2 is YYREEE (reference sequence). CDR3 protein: CASSLILVFGTGTINTEAFF. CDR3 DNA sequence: TGTGCCAGCAGCTTGATTTTGGTTTTCGGGACAGGCACTATAAACACTGAAGCTTTCTTT.

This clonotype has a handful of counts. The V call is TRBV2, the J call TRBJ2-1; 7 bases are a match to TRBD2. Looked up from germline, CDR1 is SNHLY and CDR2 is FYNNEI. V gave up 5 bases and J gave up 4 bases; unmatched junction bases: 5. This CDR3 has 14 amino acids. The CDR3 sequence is CASSRGAGYNEQFF. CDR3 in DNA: TGTGCCAGCAGTCGTGGAGCGGGGTACAATGAGCAGTTCTTC.

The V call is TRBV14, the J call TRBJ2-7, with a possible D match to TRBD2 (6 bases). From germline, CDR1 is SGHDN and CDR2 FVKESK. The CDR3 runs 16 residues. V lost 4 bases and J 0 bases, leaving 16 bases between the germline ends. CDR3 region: CASSPPRRASSYEQYF. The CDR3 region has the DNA TGTGCCAGCAGCCCCCCTAGGAGGGCAAGCTCCTACGAGCAGTACTTC.

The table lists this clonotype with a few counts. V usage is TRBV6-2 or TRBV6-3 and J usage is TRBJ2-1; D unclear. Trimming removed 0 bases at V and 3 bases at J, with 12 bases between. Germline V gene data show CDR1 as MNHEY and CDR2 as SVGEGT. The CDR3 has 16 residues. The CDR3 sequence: CASSYSTVRFYNEQFF. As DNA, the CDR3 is TGTGCCAGCAGTTACTCGACTGTTCGTTTCTACAATGAGCAGTTCTTC.

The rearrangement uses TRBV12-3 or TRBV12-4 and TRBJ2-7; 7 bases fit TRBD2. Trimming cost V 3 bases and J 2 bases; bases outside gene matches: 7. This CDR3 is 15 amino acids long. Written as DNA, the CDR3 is TGTGCCAGCAGTTTTTCTCCAGCGGGACCCTACGAGCAGTACTTC. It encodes CASSFSPAGPYEQYF.

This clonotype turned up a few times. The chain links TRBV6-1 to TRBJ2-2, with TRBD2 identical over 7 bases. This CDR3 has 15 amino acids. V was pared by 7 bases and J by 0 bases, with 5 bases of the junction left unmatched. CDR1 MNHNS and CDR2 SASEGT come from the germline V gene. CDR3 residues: CASKVGGPNTGELFF. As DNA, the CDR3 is TGTGCCAGCAAGGTGGGAGGGCCGAACACCGGGGAGCTGTTTTTT.

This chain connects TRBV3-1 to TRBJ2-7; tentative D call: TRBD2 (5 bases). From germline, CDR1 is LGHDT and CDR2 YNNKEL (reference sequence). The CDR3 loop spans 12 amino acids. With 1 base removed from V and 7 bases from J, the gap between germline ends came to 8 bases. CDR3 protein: CASSQVAREQYF. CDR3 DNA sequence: TGTGCCAGCAGCCAAGTAGCGAGAGAGCAGTACTTC.

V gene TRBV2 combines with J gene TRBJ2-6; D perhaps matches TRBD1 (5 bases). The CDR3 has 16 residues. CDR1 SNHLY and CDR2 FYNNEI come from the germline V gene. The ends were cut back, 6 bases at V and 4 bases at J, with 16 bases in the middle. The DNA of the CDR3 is TGTGCCAGCAGGGGGCCGATAGGGGCCGGGGCCAACGTCCTGACTTTC. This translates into CASRGPIGAGANVLTF.

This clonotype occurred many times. The CDR3 DNA follows: TGTGCCAGCACTATAGGCCCGAACACCGGGGAGCTGTTTTTT. Encoded protein: CASTIGPNTGELFF. The rearrangement links TRBV5-5 to TRBJ2-2; D is uncertain. Germline lookup yields CDR1 SGHKS and CDR2 YYEKEE (reference sequence). Deletions cut 6 bases from V and 0 bases from J, with 9 bases between. The CDR3 is made up of 14 amino acids.

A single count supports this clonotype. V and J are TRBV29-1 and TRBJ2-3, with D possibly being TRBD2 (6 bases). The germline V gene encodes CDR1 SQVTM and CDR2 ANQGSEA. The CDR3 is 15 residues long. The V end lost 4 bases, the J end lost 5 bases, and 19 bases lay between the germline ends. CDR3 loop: CSVVANGRYVDTQYF. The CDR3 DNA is TGCAGCGTTGTAGCAAACGGGAGATACGTAGATACGCAGTATTTT.

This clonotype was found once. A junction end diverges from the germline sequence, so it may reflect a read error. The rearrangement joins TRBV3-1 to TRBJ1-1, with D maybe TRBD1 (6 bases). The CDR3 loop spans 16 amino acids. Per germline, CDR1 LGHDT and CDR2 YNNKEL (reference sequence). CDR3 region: CASSPTGGLLNTEAFF. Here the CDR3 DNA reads TGTGCCAGCAGCCCGACTGGGGGCCTCTTAAACACTGAAGCGTTCTTT.

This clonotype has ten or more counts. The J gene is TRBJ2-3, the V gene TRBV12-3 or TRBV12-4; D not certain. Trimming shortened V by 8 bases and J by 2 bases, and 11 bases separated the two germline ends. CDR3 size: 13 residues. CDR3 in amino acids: CASGSRNTDTQYF. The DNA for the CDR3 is TGTGCCAGCGGGTCTAGGAACACAGATACGCAGTATTTT.

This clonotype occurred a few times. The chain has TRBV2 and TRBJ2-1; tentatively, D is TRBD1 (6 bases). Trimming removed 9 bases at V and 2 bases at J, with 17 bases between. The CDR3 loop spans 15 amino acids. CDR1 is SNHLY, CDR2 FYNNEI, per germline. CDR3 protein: CASKQGSLPYNEQFF. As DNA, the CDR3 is TGTGCCAGTAAACAGGGATCCCTTCCCTACAATGAGCAGTTCTTC.

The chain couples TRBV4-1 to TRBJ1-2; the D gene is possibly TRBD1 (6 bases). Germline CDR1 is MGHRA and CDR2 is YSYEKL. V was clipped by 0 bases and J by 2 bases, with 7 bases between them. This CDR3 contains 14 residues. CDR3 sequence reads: CASSQEQGNYGYTF. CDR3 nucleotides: TGCGCCAGCAGCCAAGAACAGGGAAACTATGGCTACACCTTC.

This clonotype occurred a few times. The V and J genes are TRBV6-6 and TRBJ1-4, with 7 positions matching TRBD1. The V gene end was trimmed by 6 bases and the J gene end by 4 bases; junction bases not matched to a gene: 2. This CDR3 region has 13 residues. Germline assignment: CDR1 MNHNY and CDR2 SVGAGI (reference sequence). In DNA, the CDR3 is TGTGCCAGCAGAACAGGGGTTAATGAAAAACTGTTTTTT. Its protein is CASRTGVNEKLFF.